This TCR beta chain came from a study of Ad26.COV2.S vaccination and SARS-CoV-2 variants. Study observations and caveats: Spike-specific TCR breadth in vaccine recipients exceeded that seen in placebo recipients.

The method was immunoSEQ multiplex PCR; TCRdb's version includes in-frame clones alone and lacks a portion of them. The table includes roughly 380,000 clones, around 90% detected once. This clone was recorded once. The antigen is undetermined. CDR1 MNHNS and CDR2 SASEGT come from the germline V gene. The junction had 12 bases not matched to a gene; V was cut back by 4 bases and J by 2 bases. This CDR3 region has 17 residues. The gene calls are TRBV6-1 and TRBJ2-7, with 9 bases aligning to TRBD1. This sample comprised peripheral blood, obtained after recovery from COVID-19. The TCR was taken from a human donor who had recovered from COVID-19. DNA for the CDR3: TGTGCCAGCAGTGCCGGGACAGGGAGCCCCCCAACCTACGAGCAGTACTTC. Its translation: CASSAGTGSPPTYEQYF.